The 16 T cell receptor beta chains in this list originate from one sample, sequenced in a study of human T cells and chemical hapten exposure (dated by TCRdb to the early 2020s). Libraries were built with RACE. Sequencing instrument: NextSeq 500. The public reads were reprocessed in TCRdb via fastp at Q25 and MiXCR, keeping in-frame beta chains. Rows matching on CDR3 protein sequence are summarized as one entry with the most common DNA and genes. For this sample the table gives roughly 38,000 distinct CDR3 sequences, of which less than 8.5% were detected only once. The ten largest clones capture 1% to 1.5% of the sample. In light of the paper, this sample's time point label describes: pre-sensitization, week 0. The treatment or condition label for this specimen denotes: therapeutic diphenylcyclopropenone sensitization with weekly scalp DPC. Source: whole blood, taken in connection with sensitization to the hapten diphenylcyclopropenone (DPC). These receptors were collected from a woman between 45 and 65 years old with alopecia areata. Some clones in this sample may be carry-over from other donors' samples.

With respect to this clonotype: A much bigger clone sits one base away, suggesting this may be a read error. J is TRBJ2-7 and V is TRBV20-1; D not certain. CDR3 length: 12 amino acids. Germline V gives CDR1 DFQATT, CDR2 SNEGSKA (reference sequence). The DNA for the CDR3 is TGCTGTGCTAGAGACGACGCCTACGAGCAGTACTTC. Translating gives CCARDDAYEQYF.

This clonotype was detected many times. The gene calls are TRBV6-6 and TRBJ2-7; weak D call: TRBD2 (6 bases). Germline assignment: CDR1 MNHNY and CDR2 SVGAGI (reference sequence). V was clipped by 5 bases and J by 2 bases, with 10 bases between them. The CDR3 is 13 residues long. The CDR3 DNA sequence: TGTGCCAGCAGTCCGGGACTTCCCTACGAGCAGTACTTC. This translates into CASSPGLPYEQYF.

This clonotype was seen only once. The V and J genes are TRBV4-3 and TRBJ2-7, with D unresolved. V was cut by 4 bases and J by 2 bases, with 9 bases left in between. CDR1 and CDR2 (germline): LGHNA, YSLEER. The CDR3 has 13 residues. The CDR3 DNA is TGCGCCAGCAGCCGCGATCTGGCCTACGAGCAGTACTTC. The encoded protein is CASSRDLAYEQYF.

This clonotype has a count of ten or more. The rearrangement uses TRBV18 and TRBJ1-6; D is ambiguous. Trimming stripped 5 bases from V and 10 bases from J, with 15 bases between. This CDR3 contains 14 residues. The germline gives CDR1 KGHSH, CDR2 LQKENI. This CDR3 is CASSAEAQSSPLHF. The CDR3 DNA reads as TGTGCCAGCTCAGCCGAGGCACAAAGCTCACCCCTCCACTTT.

This clonotype has more than one count but fewer than ten. The rearrangement links TRBV12-3 or TRBV12-4 to TRBJ1-6; D gene uncertain. Trimming removed 4 bases from V and 7 bases from J, with 5 bases in between. The CDR3 contains 12 residues. CDR3 DNA sequence: TGTGCCAGCAGTTCTAGGAATTCACCCCTCCACTTT. This encodes CASSSRNSPLHF.

V and J are TRBV28 and TRBJ2-7; 8 bases are a match to TRBD1. The CDR3 totals 11 residues. The V gene end was trimmed by 10 bases and the J gene end by 7 bases; junction bases not matched to a gene: 6. Germline loops: CDR1 MDHEN, CDR2 SYDVKM. CDR3 in DNA: TGTGCCACGCAGGGGGCGAGGGAGCAGTACTTC. Protein product: CATQGAREQYF.

This clonotype was recorded at least ten times. The V gene is TRBV29-1, the J gene TRBJ2-3; D is ambiguous. Trimming removed 4 bases from V and 3 bases from J, with 8 bases in between. Germline V CDR1 and CDR2: SQVTM, ANQGSEA. The CDR3 runs 12 residues. The CDR3 region is CSVGGSTDTQYF. The CDR3 nucleotides are TGCAGCGTTGGAGGCAGTACAGATACGCAGTATTTT.

This clonotype came up a few times. The chain recombines TRBV20-1 with TRBJ1-4; D is ambiguous. The CDR3 covers 14 residues. The V and J ends lost 5 bases and 3 bases respectively, with 13 bases between them. CDR1 is DFQATT and CDR2 is SNEGSKA in the germline V gene (reference sequence). The DNA of the CDR3 is TGCAGTGCTCTTTCGGGTGCCGCTAATGAAAAACTGTTTTTT. Translating it yields CSALSGAANEKLFF.

This clonotype came up many times. This chain links TRBV20-1 with TRBJ2-7, with TRBD2 as a possible D gene (5 bases). Trimming pared 0 bases from V and 6 bases from J, leaving 18 bases between. CDR3 length equals 15 residues. In germline, CDR1 is DFQATT, CDR2 SNEGSKA (reference sequence). The CDR3 nucleotides read TGCAGTGCTAGAGATGCGGGTCGGGCTACTACCGAGCAGTACTTC. Residues: CSARDAGRATTEQYF.

This clonotype was counted at least ten times. The rearrangement links TRBV19 to TRBJ1-4; TRBD1 matches 7 bases. Germline CDR1 and CDR2: LNHDA and SQIVND (reference sequence). The CDR3 is made up of 15 amino acids. Losses at the gene ends were 5 bases for V and 10 bases for J; bases not matched to a gene: 13. CDR3 coding DNA: TGTGCCAGTAGTCCCGGGGACAGCTCAAAAGGAAAACTGTTTTTT. Its protein product is CASSPGDSSKGKLFF.

This clonotype was counted ten times or more. V usage is TRBV6-5 and J usage is TRBJ1-1; D is ambiguous. The germline V gene encodes CDR1 MNHEY and CDR2 SVGAGI. The CDR3 is made up of 13 amino acids. The V end lost 6 bases, the J end lost 2 bases, and 10 bases lay between the germline ends. CDR3 nucleotide sequence: TGTGCCAGCAGATACGACACCAACACTGAAGCTTTCTTT. Protein product: CASRYDTNTEAFF.

The sample holds many counts of this clonotype. This rearrangement joins TRBV5-1 to TRBJ2-3, with TRBD2 matching over 7 bases. The CDR3 covers 16 residues. CDR1 and CDR2 from the germline V gene are SGHRS and YFSETQ. Trimming at V came to 3 bases and at J to 7 bases, leaving 14 bases not matched to a gene. CDR3 nucleotides: TGCGCCAGCAGCTCTGAGCCGGCGCGGGAGTCAAATACGCAGTATTTT. Its translation is CASSSEPARESNTQYF. Drawing the rest from reference TRBV5-1 and TRBJ2-3, the complete variable domain is KAGVTQTPRYLIKTRGQQVTLSCSPISGHRSVSWYQQTPGQGLQFLFEYFSETQRNKGNFPGRFSGRQFSNSRSEMNVSTLELGDSALYLCASSSEPARESNTQYFGPGTRLTVL.

This clonotype showed up just once. This sequence joins TRBV24-1 and TRBJ2-2; possible D gene TRBD1, 6 bases. The CDR3 is 13 residues long. Per germline, CDR1 KGHDR and CDR2 SFDVKD. V lost 9 bases, J lost 5 bases, and 12 bases lay in between. Here the CDR3 DNA reads TGTGCCACCGGGGGCCTGCCTACCGGGGAGCTGTTTTTT. Its translation: CATGGLPTGELFF.

The chain couples TRBV2 to TRBJ2-7, with D perhaps TRBD2 (6 bases). Between the trimmed V and J ends, which lost 7 bases and 7 bases, there was a span of 11 bases. The CDR3 consists of 11 residues. The germline V gene encodes CDR1 SNHLY and CDR2 FYNNEI. CDR3 nucleotide sequence: TGTGCCAGCACCGAGGGGAGGGAGCAGTACTTC. It encodes CASTEGREQYF.

This clonotype was observed many times. The V and J genes are TRBV12-3 or TRBV12-4 and TRBJ1-5; D remains unclear. Trimming removed 5 bases from V and 7 bases from J, with 9 bases in between. The CDR3 covers 12 residues. CDR3 bases: TGTGCCAGCAGTGATGAGAGGCAGCCCCAGCATTTT. Protein product: CASSDERQPQHF.

This clonotype was seen repeatedly, ten times or more. The V gene is TRBV7-6, the J gene TRBJ1-6, with 7 bases fitting TRBD1. The J segment lost 10 bases and the V segment lost 6 bases, leaving 21 bases of the junction unmatched. The CDR3 runs to 18 residues. Per germline, CDR1 SGHVS and CDR2 FNYEAQ. Here the CDR3 DNA reads TGTGCCAGCAGTTTTGGCGAATCCCAGGGACAGCTCCGATCACCCCTCCACTTT. Amino acids: CASSFGESQGQLRSPLHF.